This T cell receptor (beta chain) was sequenced for a study of graft-versus-host responses after intestinal transplantation. Study at large: Recipients uniformly received anti-thymocyte globulin induction, followed by tacrolimus and steroids for about three years.

Here immunoSEQ multiplex PCR was the method, and the copy in TCRdb shows in-frame clones only, minus some. In the table there are approximately 100,000 clones, under 90% of which are singletons. Notes on this clone: The antigen is unknown.

Germline V CDR1 and CDR2: SGHVS, FNYEAQ. V lost 1 base and J 0 bases, leaving 12 bases between the germline ends. The CDR3 has 17 amino acids. The source was unstimulated CD4+ T cells sorted from spleen or lymph node cells, collected before intestinal transplant. The TCR comes from a human donor who received an intestinal transplant. The chain carries TRBV7-6 and TRBJ2-2, with D possibly matching TRBD2 (6 bases). The CDR3 protein is CASSLVPGLANTGELFF. In DNA form, the CDR3 reads TGTGCCAGCAGCTTAGTCCCGGGACTGGCGAACACCGGGGAGCTGTTTTTT.